The rows below give T cell receptor beta chains drawn from one sample of a study of blood T cell repertoires in COVID-19. Clones were read by immunoSEQ multiplex PCR, and TCRdb kept only the in-frame ones, dropping some. The table shows approximately 25,000 clones, with 90% to 95% occurring only once. The specimen was peripheral blood. Receptors were obtained from an older man with active COVID-19. Both conserved end residues are part of each CDR3. The order of the fields is V gene, clone size, D gene, J gene, CDR3 DNA, CDR3 protein. A D gene is named only where the DNA matches it firmly. Not every row has a clone size; where given, it reads once, few, many or a size class.

>TRBV27|NA|NA|TRBJ2-5
TGTGCCAGCAGCGAAGAGACCCAGTACTTC
CASSEETQYF
>TRBV20-1|NA|TRBD2|TRBJ2-5
TGCAGTGCTAGTAGTGGGCGGGGGATAGGGACCCAGTACTTC
CSASSGRGIGTQYF
>TRBV6-5|once|NA|TRBJ2-5
TGTGCCAGCAGTCCCCCGGGGTGGGAGACCCAGTACTTC
CASSPPGWETQYF
>TRBV30|NA|NA|TRBJ2-3
TGTGCCTGGAGCAGGCTTTTAACCCCAGGGACAGATACGCAGTATTTT
CAWSRLLTPGTDTQYF
>TRBV7-6|NA|TRBD2|TRBJ2-7
TGTGCCAGCAGCTCCAAGGTGGCGGGAGGGCCGACCTACGAGCAGTACTTC
CASSSKVAGGPTYEQYF
>TRBV6-1|NA|NA|TRBJ1-4
TGTGCCAGCAGTGAAGCTCGGGGGGCTAATGAAAAACTGTTTTTT
CASSEARGANEKLFF
>TRBV5-5|NA|TRBD1|TRBJ2-7
TGTGCCAGCAGCGCCGGGACAGGGTCCTACGAGCAGTACTTC
CASSAGTGSYEQYF
>TRBV2|once|NA|TRBJ2-7
TGTGCCAGCAGTGAAGAGGGGGTGGTGGCCGAGCAGTACTTC
CASSEEGVVAEQYF
>TRBV4-2|NA|TRBD2|TRBJ2-2
TGTGCCAGCAGCCGTCCCGGGACTAGTTCCGGGGAGCTGTTTTTT
CASSRPGTSSGELFF
>TRBV19|NA|NA|TRBJ2-1
TGTGCCAGTTCTGAACAGTCTGCCTCCTACAATGAGCAGTTCTTC
CASSEQSASYNEQFF
>TRBV19|NA|TRBD2|TRBJ2-3
TGTGCCAGTACCCCTAGCGGGGGGCGCACAGATACGCAGTATTTT
CASTPSGGRTDTQYF
>TRBV19|NA|NA|TRBJ1-5
TGTGCCGATAGGCCTTGGGAGGGAGAGGGCCTTCAGCCCCAGCATTTT
CADRPWEGEGLQPQHF
>TRBV18|NA|TRBD2|TRBJ2-3
TGTGCCAGCTCACCACATACGGGGGGGACCACAGATACGCAGTATTTT
CASSPHTGGTTDTQYF
>TRBV6-6|NA|TRBD2|TRBJ2-7
TGTGCCAGCAGTCCGACTAGCGGGAGGTCTGACACCACCTACGAGCAGTACTTC
CASSPTSGRSDTTYEQYF
>TRBV7-2|NA|TRBD1|TRBJ2-1
TGTGCCAGCAGCTTTAGTCCCGGACAGGTGAATGAGCAGTTCTTC
CASSFSPGQVNEQFF
>TRBV27|once|TRBD1|TRBJ2-1
TGTGCCAGCAGGGGACAGAATTACAATGAGCAGTTCTTC
CASRGQNYNEQFF
>TRBV6-1|NA|NA|TRBJ1-4
TGTGCCAGCAGTGACCATTACAGTATACGGGGTGAAAAACTGTTTTTT
CASSDHYSIRGEKLFF
>TRBV18|NA|NA|TRBJ1-2
TGTGCCAGCTCACCCGGCCGCGGATCTAACTATGGCTACACCTTC
CASSPGRGSNYGYTF
>TRBV7-8|NA|TRBD2|TRBJ2-1
TGTGCCAGCAGCTTAATGCCGGGACTAGGAGATGAGCAGTTCTTC
CASSLMPGLGDEQFF
>TRBV12-3/TRBV12-4|NA|NA|TRBJ1-2
TGTGCCAGCAGTCCCCTGAGACACCATGGCTACACCTTC
CASSPLRHHGYTF
>TRBV9|NA|TRBD2|TRBJ2-3
TGTGCCAGCACTAGCGGGGGAGAACCAACGTCAACAGATACGCAGTATTTT
CASTSGGEPTSTDTQYF
>TRBV4-2|NA|NA|TRBJ2-3
TGTGCCAGCAGCCCGAGGGCCAGCACAGATACGCAGTATTTT
CASSPRASTDTQYF
>TRBV6-2/TRBV6-3|NA|TRBD1|TRBJ2-7
TGTGCCAGCAGTTACCCCCCGGTCACAGGGGTCTCGTCCTACGAGCAGTACTTC
CASSYPPVTGVSSYEQYF
>TRBV3-1/TRBV3-2|NA|TRBD2|TRBJ2-3
TGTGCCAGCAGCCCCTGGGCAGCGGGGGGCACAGATACGCAGTATTTT
CASSPWAAGGTDTQYF
>TRBV2|NA|TRBD2|TRBJ2-1
TGTGCCTACTCCGGGACTAGCGGGCCCGGGTTCTTC
CAYSGTSGPGFF
>TRBV28|NA|TRBD2|TRBJ2-7
TGTGCCAGCAGTTCCCCGGGGCTAGCGGGAGGGACTTACGAGCAGTACTTC
CASSSPGLAGGTYEQYF
>TRBV7-9|NA|NA|TRBJ2-2
TGTGCCAGCAGCTTAAGCCAAAACACCGGGGAGCTGTTTTTT
CASSLSQNTGELFF
>TRBV9|NA|TRBD2|TRBJ2-1
TGTGCCAGCAGCGTCCAAGCGGGGCGATCCTACAATGAGCAGTTCTTC
CASSVQAGRSYNEQFF
>TRBV9|few|NA|TRBJ1-4
TGTGCCAGCAGCGCCGGACAAGCTGCAACTAATGAAAAACTGTTTTTT
CASSAGQAATNEKLFF
>TRBV19|NA|NA|TRBJ1-1
TGTGCCAGTAGTCCCCTCAGGGAAGTTGGAGCTTTCTTT
CASSPLREVGAFF
>TRBV28|NA|NA|TRBJ2-2
TGTGCCAGCAGTCCATCCAGCAGCGGGAACACCGGGGAGCTGTTTTTT
CASSPSSSGNTGELFF
>TRBV18|NA|NA|TRBJ1-1
TGTGCCAGCTCACCTCCGGGGGTGGCGTTGGCGAACACTGAAGCTTTCTTT
CASSPPGVALANTEAFF
>TRBV6-5|NA|TRBD2|TRBJ2-3
TGTGCCAGCAGTATTGGGAGGGTCCGCACAGATACGCAGTATTTT
CASSIGRVRTDTQYF
>TRBV3-1/TRBV3-2|NA|TRBD2|TRBJ2-3
TGTGCCAGCAGCGCAGCCCCGCTAGCGGGAGGTGGGACAGATACGCAGTATTTT
CASSAAPLAGGGTDTQYF
>TRBV28|NA|TRBD2|TRBJ2-1
TGTGCCAGCAGTTTACGACTAGCGGGAGGCCGGGAGCAGTTCTTC
CASSLRLAGGREQFF
>TRBV7-9|NA|NA|TRBJ1-1
TGTGCCAGCAGCCACGACATTTTGCGCACTGAAGCTTTCTTT
CASSHDILRTEAFF
>TRBV6-6|NA|NA|TRBJ2-4
TGTGCCAGCAGACCACCGGGAGACCAAGCCAAAAACATTCAGTACTTC
CASRPPGDQAKNIQYF
>TRBV6-5|NA|TRBD2|TRBJ2-7
TGTGCCAGCAGGGCTAGCGGGAGGGTCGAGCAGTACTTC
CASRASGRVEQYF
>TRBV7-2|NA|TRBD2|TRBJ2-4
TGTGCCAGCAGCCCCTGGGGGGGAAACATTCAGTACTTC
CASSPWGGNIQYF
>TRBV6-2/TRBV6-3|NA|NA|TRBJ1-5
TGTGCCAGCAGTTACTATGGGCAGGGACTAAATCAGCCCCAGCATTTT
CASSYYGQGLNQPQHF
>TRBV6-5|NA|NA|TRBJ1-5
TGTGCCAGCAGTTACGGGCGCAATCAGCCCCAGCATTTT
CASSYGRNQPQHF
>TRBV5-1|few|NA|TRBJ2-7
TGCGCCAGCAGCCCTCCCTCAGATGAGCAGTACTTC
CASSPPSDEQYF
>TRBV7-2|NA|NA|TRBJ2-1
TGTGCCAGCAGCGTGCAGGGGCTGGGTGAGCAGTTCTTC
CASSVQGLGEQFF
>TRBV7-2|NA|TRBD1|TRBJ2-4
TGTGCCAGCAGCTTAGCACGGGACAGGGGCATTCAGTACTTC
CASSLARDRGIQYF
>TRBV18|NA|NA|TRBJ1-2
TGTGCCAGCTCACCAGACAGGTGGGGCTACACCTTC
CASSPDRWGYTF
>TRBV7-9|NA|NA|TRBJ2-5
TGTGCCAGCAGCCAATTCCAAGAGACCCAGTACTTC
CASSQFQETQYF
>TRBV30|NA|TRBD2|TRBJ2-7
TGTGCCTGGAGTCGGGGAGGGCTAGCGGGGGATTCTTCCTACGAGCAGTACTTC
CAWSRGGLAGDSSYEQYF
>TRBV28|NA|TRBD2|TRBJ2-2
TGTGCCAGCAGCCAACAACCGGGACTAGCGGCCGGGGAGCTGTTTTTT
CASSQQPGLAAGELFF
>TRBV10-3|NA|TRBD1|TRBJ1-6
TGTGCCATCAGTGAAGGGACAGGGCATAATTCACCCCTCCACTTT
CAISEGTGHNSPLHF
>TRBV28|NA|NA|TRBJ1-5
TGTGCCAGCAGTCTCGGACTGCGAAATCAGCCCCAGCATTTT
CASSLGLRNQPQHF
>TRBV15|NA|TRBD1|TRBJ2-7
TGTGCCACCAGCAGATTGGGACAGGGAGACTACGAGCAGTACTTC
CATSRLGQGDYEQYF